A selection of T cell receptor beta chains follows, all from one sample in a study of blood T cell repertoires in COVID-19. Generated by immunoSEQ multiplex PCR, the TCRdb table keeps only in-frame clones and is missing some. The profile shows 450,000 to 500,000 clones, 70% to 90% of them singletons. Sequenced sample: peripheral blood. The receptors were sampled from a human donor in a cohort sampled during active COVID-19. Each CDR3 is given with its conserved first and last residue. Each record gives: V gene, J gene, CDR3 protein.

>TRBV19|TRBJ2-3
CACQGAVGTDTQYF
>TRBV6-5|TRBJ1-1
CASSYTRTMNTEAFF
>TRBV6-6|TRBJ1-1
CASSPQDTYTEAFF
>TRBV7-9|TRBJ2-7
CASSRDRDEQYF
>TRBV3-1/TRBV3-2|TRBJ1-5
CASSQGGGGQLPQHF
>TRBV5-1|TRBJ2-7
CASSLVGDSNYEQYF
>TRBV2|TRBJ2-1
CASSEMAGNYNEQFF
>TRBV7-9|TRBJ2-7
CASSLVAGEMGEQYF
>TRBV3-1/TRBV3-2|TRBJ1-2
CASSQDLRVHGYTF
>TRBV30|TRBJ1-2
CVQGPGGYTF
>TRBV9|TRBJ1-5
CASSVGTGARGYSNQPQHF